One sample yielded the 21 T cell receptor beta chains listed below, sequenced in a study of radiotherapy plus CTLA-4 blockade in lung cancer. TCRdb's copy holds only in-frame clones and misses some; the assay was immunoSEQ multiplex PCR. The table lists more than 95,000 clones, about four fifths of them singletons. Source: peripheral blood, taken from a patient treated with radiotherapy plus ipilimumab. The receptors were sampled from a human donor with non-small cell lung cancer who had a partial response to radiotherapy plus ipilimumab. Some clones in this sample may be carry-over from other donors' samples.

The CDR3 DNA is TGTGCCAGCAGCTTAACGTCTGACACTGAAGCTTTCTTT. Translated: CASSLTSDTEAFF. V usage is TRBV7-3 and J usage is TRBJ1-1; D uncertain. Germline-derived CDR1 and CDR2 are SGHTA and FQGTGA. Trimming took 0 bases from V and 3 from J, leaving 5 bases between them. This CDR3 is 13 amino acids long.

The rearrangement links TRBV4-1 to TRBJ2-7; 12 bases line up with TRBD2. The CDR3 spans 18 residues. In germline, CDR1 is MGHRA, CDR2 YSYEKL. V was clipped by 0 bases and J by 0 bases; unmatched bases: 6. The CDR3 nucleotides are TGCGCCAGCAGCCAAGAAACTAGCGGGAGGACTGTCTCCTACGAGCAGTACTTC. This translates into CASSQETSGRTVSYEQYF.

The V call is TRBV6-5, the J call TRBJ2-7; 8 bases align to TRBD2. The CDR3 length is 15 residues. The germline V gene encodes CDR1 MNHEY and CDR2 SVGAGI. V trimming: 2 bases; J trimming: 0 bases; junction bases outside the gene matches: 3. The CDR3 sequence is CASSYGGRFSYEQYF. The CDR3 DNA sequence: TGTGCCAGCAGTTACGGCGGGAGGTTCTCCTACGAGCAGTACTTC.

This chain connects TRBV6-5 to TRBJ2-7; TRBD1 agrees at 7 bases. CDR3 size: 13 residues. With 6 bases clipped from V and 3 bases from J, the junction kept 5 bases outside the gene matches. CDR1 MNHEY and CDR2 SVGAGI come from the germline V gene. CDR3 loop: CASRRDRDYEQYF. CDR3 nucleotide sequence: TGTGCCAGCAGACGGGACAGAGACTACGAGCAGTACTTC.

This clone turned up a few times. This chain connects TRBV15 to TRBJ2-5; D is possibly TRBD1 (5 bases). Germline V gene data show CDR1 as LNHNV and CDR2 as YYDKDF (reference sequence). There are 15 residues in the CDR3. Deletions cut 5 bases from V and 1 base from J, with 14 bases between. CDR3 DNA sequence: TGTGCCACCAGCTCCCTCCCCCAGGGCCAAGAGACCCAGTACTTC. As protein: CATSSLPQGQETQYF.

The rearrangement uses TRBV7-2 and TRBJ2-1; D is uncertain. CDR3 length equals 13 residues. CDR1 and CDR2 from the germline V gene are SGHTA and FQGNSA. Trimming left V 0 bases short and J 5 bases short, with 5 bases between. As DNA, the CDR3 is TGTGCCAGCAGCTTAGCGCGTAACAATGAGCAGTTCTTC. This translates into CASSLARNNEQFF.

V is TRBV9 and J is TRBJ2-7; a weak D match, TRBD1 (6 bases). Germline V lookup: CDR1 SGDLS, CDR2 YYNGEE. The V and J ends lost 5 bases and 2 bases respectively, with 17 bases between them. The CDR3 runs 15 residues. The chain's CDR3 is CASSESGEAPYEQYF. In DNA form, the CDR3 reads TGTGCCAGCAGTGAATCAGGGGAAGCACCCTACGAGCAGTACTTC. The full variable domain, with the rest looked up from reference TRBV9 and TRBJ2-7, is DSGVTQTPKHLITATGQRVTLRCSPRSGDLSVYWYQQSLDQGLQFLIQYYNGEERAKGNILERFSAQQFPDLHSELNLSSLELGDSALYFCASSESGEAPYEQYFGPGTRLTVT.

V is TRBV19 and J is TRBJ2-4; TRBD1 might be the D (7 bases). Germline V CDR1 and CDR2: LNHDA, SQIVND (reference sequence). The CDR3 runs 16 residues. The V gene lost 4 bases and the J gene lost 7 bases, with 20 bases spanning the gap. The CDR3 region is CASSTGGYRGSNIQYF. CDR3 DNA: TGTGCCAGTAGTACCGGAGGGTACAGGGGAAGTAACATTCAGTACTTC.

This CDR3 reads CASSLGRDTQYF. CDR3 DNA sequence: TGTGCCAGCAGCTTAGGGCGGGATACGCAGTATTTT. The J gene is TRBJ2-3, the V gene TRBV11-2; D is undetermined. The CDR3 runs 12 residues. Germline loops: CDR1 SGHAT, CDR2 FQNNGV. V was pared by 1 base and J by 6 bases, with 5 bases between. Filled out from reference TRBV11-2 and TRBJ2-3, the complete variable domain reads EAGVAQSPRYKIIEKRQSVAFWCNPISGHATLYWYQQILGQGPKLLIQFQNNGVVDDSQLPKDRFSAERLKGVDSTLKIQPAKLEDSAVYLCASSLGRDTQYFGPGTRLTVL.

This chain uses TRBV19 with TRBJ2-7, with TRBD2 matching over 7 bases. Per germline, CDR1 LNHDA and CDR2 SQIVND (reference sequence). The V segment lost 8 bases and the J segment 2 bases; nucleotides outside the gene matches: 6. The CDR3 has 13 residues. CDR3 sequence reads: CASGGVEPYEQYF. CDR3 DNA: TGTGCCAGTGGGGGGGTCGAGCCCTACGAGCAGTACTTC. The variable domain in full, completed from reference TRBV19 and TRBJ2-7, reads DGGITQSPKYLFRKEGQNVTLSCEQNLNHDAMYWYRQDPGQGLRLIYYSQIVNDFQKGDIAEGYSVSREKKESFPLTVTSAQKNPTAFYLCASGGVEPYEQYFGPGTRLTVT.

The chain has TRBV11-2 and TRBJ2-1; D unclear. V lost 3 bases and J 9 bases, leaving 6 bases between the germline ends. The CDR3 is made up of 11 amino acids. In germline, CDR1 is SGHAT, CDR2 FQNNGV. In DNA form, the CDR3 reads TGTGCCAGCAGCTTTGAGTTTGAGCAGTTCTTC. It yields the protein CASSFEFEQFF.

The chain couples TRBV6-5 to TRBJ2-7, with 10 positions matching TRBD2. Germline-derived CDR1 and CDR2 are MNHEY and SVGAGI. Unmatched junction bases numbered 11, after V lost 7 bases and J lost 5 bases. This CDR3 has 15 amino acids. CDR3 nucleotide sequence: TGTGCCAGCAAGAACCGACTAGCGGGTGTCAACGAGCAGTACTTC. Its protein product is CASKNRLAGVNEQYF.

The chain has TRBV10-3 and TRBJ2-7, with D hard to call. V lost 0 bases, J lost 0 bases, and 3 bases lay in between. Germline lookup yields CDR1 ENHRY and CDR2 SYGVKD. This CDR3 contains 13 residues. The CDR3 spells CAISESISYEQYF. CDR3 bases: TGTGCCATCAGTGAGTCCATCTCCTACGAGCAGTACTTC.

This clone was seen only once. The chain links TRBV30 to TRBJ1-6; TRBD1 is a possible D gene (6 bases). The CDR3 runs 15 residues. Trimming left V 1 base short and J 7 bases short, with 14 bases between. CDR1 is GTSNPN, CDR2 SVGIG, per germline (reference sequence). CDR3 sequence: CAWSGRQVGNSPLHF. The CDR3 region has the DNA TGTGCCTGGAGTGGCCGACAGGTTGGAAATTCACCCCTCCACTTT.

This clone was observed a few times. The CDR3 region is CASSPWAGVSSSYNEQFF. For the CDR3, the DNA is TGTGCCAGCAGCCCCTGGGCGGGGGTGTCCAGCTCCTACAATGAGCAGTTCTTC. The chain carries TRBV7-2 and TRBJ2-1, with 7 bases lining up with TRBD2. The CDR3 loop spans 18 amino acids. Germline values: CDR1 SGHTA, CDR2 FQGNSA. J gave up 0 bases and V 5 bases, and 13 bases lay outside the gene matches.

The rearrangement links TRBV5-6 to TRBJ2-2, with no clear D. Germline V lookup: CDR1 SGHDT, CDR2 YYEEEE. Trimming removed 2 bases at V and 2 bases at J, with 7 bases between. CDR3 length equals 14 residues. For the CDR3, the DNA is TGTGCCAGCAGCTTCCAAGCCAACACCGGGGAGCTGTTTTTT. Protein: CASSFQANTGELFF.

This clone occurred once. This chain connects TRBV4-1 to TRBJ1-2, with a weak D call TRBD1 (6 bases). Looked up from germline, CDR1 is MGHRA and CDR2 is YSYEKL. V lost 1 base, J lost 0 bases, and 12 bases lay in between. The CDR3 sequence is 16 residues long. The chain's CDR3 is CASSQGGGQPNYGYTF. The DNA of the CDR3 is TGCGCCAGCAGCCAAGGCGGTGGACAGCCTAACTATGGCTACACCTTC.

V is TRBV9 and J is TRBJ2-2, with TRBD1 as a possible D gene (6 bases). The CDR3 loop spans 14 amino acids. Deletions cut 4 bases from V and 4 bases from J, with 11 bases between. Per the germline V gene, CDR1 is SGDLS and CDR2 is YYNGEE. The CDR3 region is CASSWKGGTGELFF. The CDR3 DNA follows: TGTGCCAGCAGCTGGAAAGGGGGCACCGGGGAGCTGTTTTTT.

The chain has TRBV6-1 and TRBJ2-7; 10 bases match TRBD1. V gave up 4 bases and J gave up 5 bases; unmatched junction bases: 2. Germline V gene data show CDR1 as MNHNS and CDR2 as SASEGT. This CDR3 spans 13 amino acids. This chain's CDR3 is CASSGQGAHEQYF. The DNA for the CDR3 is TGTGCCAGCAGTGGACAGGGGGCCCACGAGCAGTACTTC.

This chain joins TRBV6-6 and TRBJ1-2, with 10 bases fitting TRBD1. Germline lookup yields CDR1 MNHNY and CDR2 SVGAGI (reference sequence). The CDR3 has 16 residues. V dropped 5 bases and J dropped 4; count of bases not matched to a gene: 10. CDR3 DNA: TGTGCCAGCAGTACGTCCCGGACAGGGGGGATCTATGGCTACACCTTC. Encoded protein: CASSTSRTGGIYGYTF.

The chain joins TRBV6-5 to TRBJ2-3; D perhaps matches TRBD1 (5 bases). V was trimmed by 4 bases and J by 1 base, leaving 9 bases between them. The CDR3 has 14 residues. Germline V CDR1 and CDR2: MNHEY, SVGAGI. In DNA, the CDR3 is TGTGCCAGCAGTTCGGGCAGGGGCACAGATACGCAGTATTTT. Translated, it gives CASSSGRGTDTQYF.